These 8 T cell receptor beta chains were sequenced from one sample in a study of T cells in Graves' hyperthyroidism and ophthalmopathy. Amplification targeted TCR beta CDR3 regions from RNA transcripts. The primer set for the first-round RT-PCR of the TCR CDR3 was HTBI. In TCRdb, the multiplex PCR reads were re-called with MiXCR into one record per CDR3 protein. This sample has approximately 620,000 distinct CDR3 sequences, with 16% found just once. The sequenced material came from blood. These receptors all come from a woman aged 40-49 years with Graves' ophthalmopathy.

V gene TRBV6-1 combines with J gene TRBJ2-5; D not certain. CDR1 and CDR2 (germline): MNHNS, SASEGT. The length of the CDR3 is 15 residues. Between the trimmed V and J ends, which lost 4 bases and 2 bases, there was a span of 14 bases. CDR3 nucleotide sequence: TGTGCCAGCAGTGCCTTCAACACTCTACAAGAGACCCAGTACTTC. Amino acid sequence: CASSAFNTLQETQYF.

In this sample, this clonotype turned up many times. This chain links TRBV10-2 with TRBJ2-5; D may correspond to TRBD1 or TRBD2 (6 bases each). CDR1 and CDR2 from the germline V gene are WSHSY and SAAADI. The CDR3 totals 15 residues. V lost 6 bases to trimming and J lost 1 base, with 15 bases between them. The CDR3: CASRALRGRQETQYF. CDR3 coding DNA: TGCGCCAGCAGGGCCCTCCGGGGGCGCCAAGAGACCCAGTACTTC.

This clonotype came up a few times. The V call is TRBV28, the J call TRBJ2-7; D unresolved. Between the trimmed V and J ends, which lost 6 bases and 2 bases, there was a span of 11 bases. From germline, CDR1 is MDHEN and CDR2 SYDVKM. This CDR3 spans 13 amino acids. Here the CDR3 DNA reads TGTGCCAGCAGCCCCCCGTCCACCTACGAGCAGTACTTC. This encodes CASSPPSTYEQYF.

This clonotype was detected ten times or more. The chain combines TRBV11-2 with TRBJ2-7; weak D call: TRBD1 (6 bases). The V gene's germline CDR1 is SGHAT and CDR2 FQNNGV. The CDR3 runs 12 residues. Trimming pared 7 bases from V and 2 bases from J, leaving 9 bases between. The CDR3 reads CASTTGTYEQYF. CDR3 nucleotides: TGTGCCAGCACCACAGGGACCTACGAGCAGTACTTC.

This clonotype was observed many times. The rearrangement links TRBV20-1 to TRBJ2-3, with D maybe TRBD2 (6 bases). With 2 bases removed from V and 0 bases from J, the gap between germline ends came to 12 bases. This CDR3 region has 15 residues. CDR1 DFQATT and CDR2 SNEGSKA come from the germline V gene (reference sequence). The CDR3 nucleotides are TGCAGTGCTAGAATGGCGGGGATTAGCACAGATACGCAGTATTTT. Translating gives CSARMAGISTDTQYF.

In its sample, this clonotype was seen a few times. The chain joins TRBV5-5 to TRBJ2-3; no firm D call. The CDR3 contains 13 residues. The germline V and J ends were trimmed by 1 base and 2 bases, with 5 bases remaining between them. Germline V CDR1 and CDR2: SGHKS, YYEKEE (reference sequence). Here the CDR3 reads CASSLYVTDTQYF. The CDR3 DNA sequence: TGTGCCAGCAGCTTGTATGTCACAGATACGCAGTATTTT.

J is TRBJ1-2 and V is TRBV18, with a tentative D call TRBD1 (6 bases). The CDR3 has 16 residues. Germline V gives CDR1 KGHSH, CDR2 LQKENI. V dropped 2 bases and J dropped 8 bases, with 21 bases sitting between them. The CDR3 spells CASSPTPGTGQGGYTF. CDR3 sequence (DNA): TGTGCCAGCTCACCAACGCCTGGTACAGGGCAGGGAGGCTACACCTTC.

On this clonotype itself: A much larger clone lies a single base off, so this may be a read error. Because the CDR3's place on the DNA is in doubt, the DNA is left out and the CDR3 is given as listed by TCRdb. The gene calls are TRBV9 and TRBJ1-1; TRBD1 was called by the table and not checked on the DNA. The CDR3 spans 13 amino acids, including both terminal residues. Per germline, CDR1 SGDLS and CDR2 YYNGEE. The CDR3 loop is CASSVGQGNEASF.